The 10 T cell receptor beta chains reported below all come from one sample, sequenced in a study of blood T cell repertoires in COVID-19. Libraries were prepared by immunoSEQ multiplex PCR; TCRdb keeps only in-frame clonotypes and omits some of them. The data hold 100,000 or so clones, with over 80% observed a single time. Sequenced input: peripheral blood. These receptors were taken from a man at least 80 years old with acute or convalescent COVID-19.

This clone was detected a few times. The rearrangement uses TRBV18 and TRBJ1-2; 7 bases align to TRBD1. The CDR3 runs to 14 residues. In germline, CDR1 is KGHSH, CDR2 LQKENI. The ends lost 3 bases at V and 6 bases at J; junction bases unmatched: 7. Here the CDR3 reads CASSPLRRGHGYTF. As DNA, the CDR3 is TGTGCCAGCTCACCCCTGCGAAGGGGGCATGGCTACACCTTC.

The V and J genes are TRBV28 and TRBJ2-6; D remains ambiguous. The germline V and J ends were trimmed by 8 bases and 2 bases, with 10 bases remaining between them. Germline-derived CDR1 and CDR2 are MDHEN and SYDVKM. There are 14 residues in the CDR3. The CDR3 region is CASSPSPGANVLTF. The CDR3 DNA follows: TGTGCCAGCTCCCCGAGTCCTGGGGCCAACGTCCTGACTTTC. Looking up the rest from reference TRBV28 and TRBJ2-6 gives the full variable domain: DVKVTQSSRYLVKRTGEKVFLECVQDMDHENMFWYRQDPGLGLRLIYFSYDVKMKEKGDIPEGYSVSREKKERFSLILESASTNQTSMYLCASSPSPGANVLTFGAGSRLTVL.

The chain employs TRBV7-2 and TRBJ2-3; the match to TRBD2 covers 9 bases. Trimming at V came to 6 bases and at J to 1 base, leaving 8 bases not matched to a gene. Germline V lookup: CDR1 SGHTA, CDR2 FQGNSA. The CDR3 has 16 residues. The CDR3: CASSLRAGGRTDTQYF. DNA for the CDR3: TGTGCCAGCAGTTTAAGAGCGGGGGGACGCACAGATACGCAGTATTTT.

The chain is built from TRBV18 and TRBJ2-7; 10 nucleotides agree with TRBD2. Germline assignment: CDR1 KGHSH and CDR2 LQKENI. Germline trimming cut 2 bases from V and 6 bases from J; bases unmatched to any gene: 7. This CDR3 spans 15 amino acids. CDR3 protein: CASSPSSGSPSEQYF. The CDR3, as DNA: TGTGCCAGCTCACCATCTAGCGGGAGCCCCAGCGAGCAGTACTTC.

The chain joins TRBV11-2 to TRBJ2-2; the D gene is possibly TRBD2 (5 bases). The CDR3 sequence is 15 residues long. CDR1 SGHAT and CDR2 FQNNGV come from the germline V gene. The V end lost 5 bases, the J end lost 5 bases, and 15 bases lay between the germline ends. DNA for the CDR3: TGTGCCAGCAGCCCGACCGGGGTTGGGACCGGGGAGCTGTTTTTT. Amino acids: CASSPTGVGTGELFF.

The rearrangement joins TRBV5-1 to TRBJ2-2; TRBD2 aligns across 12 bases. Looked up from germline, CDR1 is SGHRS and CDR2 is YFSETQ. Trimming cost V 5 bases and J 6 bases; bases outside gene matches: 5. CDR3 length: 15 residues. CDR3 nucleotide sequence: TGCGCCAGCAGTCCCACTAGCGGGGGGTCCGGGGAGCTGTTTTTT. Translation: CASSPTSGGSGELFF.

J is TRBJ1-1 and V is TRBV19; no firm D call. CDR1 and CDR2 (germline): LNHDA, SQIVND (reference sequence). The CDR3 consists of 13 residues. Trimming took 3 bases from V and 2 from J, leaving 7 bases between them. The DNA for the CDR3 is TGTGCCAGTAGTATTGGAGCCAACACTGAAGCTTTCTTT. Protein: CASSIGANTEAFF. Full variable domain (missing parts from reference TRBV19 and TRBJ1-1): DGGITQSPKYLFRKEGQNVTLSCEQNLNHDAMYWYRQDPGQGLRLIYYSQIVNDFQKGDIAEGYSVSREKKESFPLTVTSAQKNPTAFYLCASSIGANTEAFFGQGTRLTVV.

The chain links TRBV6-2 or TRBV6-3 to TRBJ2-5; 8 nucleotides align to TRBD2. Germline V gives CDR1 MNHEY, CDR2 SVGEGT. CDR3 length: 15 residues. V gave up 2 bases and J gave up 3 bases; unmatched junction bases: 5. CDR3 sequence: CASSYPTSGEETQYF. CDR3 in DNA: TGTGCCAGCAGTTACCCCACTAGCGGTGAAGAGACCCAGTACTTC.

This clone has more than one count but fewer than ten. This chain uses TRBV15 with TRBJ1-6; D not certain. V was clipped by 5 bases and J by 6 bases, with 14 bases between them. The CDR3 extends over 15 amino acids. CDR1 is LNHNV, CDR2 YYDKDF, per germline (reference sequence). The CDR3, as DNA: TGTGCCACCAGCGGCCTTGGAGCAGTTAATTCACCCCTCCACTTT. It specifies CATSGLGAVNSPLHF.

This chain connects TRBV19 to TRBJ1-6; perhaps TRBD1 as D (5 bases). Trimming shortened V by 7 bases and J by 7 bases, and 14 bases separated the two germline ends. The CDR3 spans 14 residues. Per germline, CDR1 LNHDA and CDR2 SQIVND (reference sequence). The CDR3 DNA reads as TGTGCCAGTAAGTCAAGGGGCGAAAATTCACCCCTCCACTTT. Its protein is CASKSRGENSPLHF.